A selection of T cell receptor beta chains follows, all from one sample in a study of molecular identifiers for immune sequencing clone quantification. TCRdb itself ran the PCR reads through MiXCR, one entry per CDR3 protein. Of approximately 63,000 distinct CDR3 sequences in the sample, around a fifth were seen once. The sequenced sample consisted of naive CD8+ T cells from blood, with Jurkat cell RNA spiked in. The source is a human donor in good health. Some libraries in this study had Jurkat cell RNA spiked in. CDR3s include the opening cysteine and the closing phenylalanine or tryptophan. A D gene is named only where the DNA matches it firmly. Clone size is stated in some rows and not others, as once, few, many or a class when expanded.

medium-sized	.	TRBV5-5	TRBJ1-5	TGTGCCAGCAGCCCCGATTTTAGGGGCTATAATCAGCCCCAGCATTTT	CASSPDFRGYNQPQHF
many	TRBD2	TRBV20-1	TRBJ2-1	TGCAGTGCTAGATCGGGACTAGCGGCCTACAATGAGCAGTTCTTC	CSARSGLAAYNEQFF
.	TRBD2	TRBV11-2	TRBJ2-3	TGTGCCAGCAGCTTGCTAGCGGGAGGGGCAGGTACGCAGTATTTT	CASSLLAGGAGTQYF
.	TRBD1	TRBV6-1	TRBJ2-5	TGTGCCAGCAGTGAAGCCCGGGACAGCCAAGAGACCCAGTACTTC	CASSEARDSQETQYF
many	TRBD2	TRBV20-1	TRBJ2-1	TGCAGTGCGCCGAAACTAGCGGACTACAATGAGCAGTTCTTC	CSAPKLADYNEQFF
many	TRBD2	TRBV24-1	TRBJ2-5	TGTGCCACCAGTGGGACTAGCGGGATCGAGACCCAGTACTTC	CATSGTSGIETQYF
few	.	TRBV14	TRBJ2-1	TGTGCCAGCAGCCAGCTGACTGCACCCTACAATGAGCAGTTCTTC	CASSQLTAPYNEQFF
few	.	TRBV30	TRBJ1-3	TGTGCCTGGGGGGCTTCTGGAAACACCATATATTTT	CAWGASGNTIYF
many	TRBD1	TRBV5-1	TRBJ2-7	TGCGCCAGCAGCTATGGACAGGGGCCCGTCGAGCAGTACTTC	CASSYGQGPVEQYF
many	.	TRBV2	TRBJ2-1	TGTGCCAGCAGTGAGGAGCGGACGAGCTCCTACAATGAGCAGTTCTTC	CASSEERTSSYNEQFF
many	.	TRBV29-1	TRBJ2-7	TGCAGCGTTGAAGCCAACCTGGACAGTTCCTACGAGCAGTACTTC	CSVEANLDSSYEQYF
.	TRBD1	TRBV23-1	TRBJ2-1	TGCGCCAGCAGTTACCGGGACAGGGGCCTAATTAGCTCCTACAATGAGCAGTTCTTC	CASSYRDRGLISSYNEQFF
.	.	TRBV14	TRBJ2-7	TGTGCCAGCAGCCAAGAACAAGGGGGACTATCGTACGAGCAGTACTTC	CASSQEQGGLSYEQYF
many	TRBD2	TRBV24-1	TRBJ2-1	TGTGCCACCAGTCGGACTAGCGGGATCAATGAGCAGTTCTTC	CATSRTSGINEQFF
.	.	TRBV11-3	TRBJ2-5	TGTGCCAGCGAAGGTGGGGCAGCAGAGTTCCAGTACTTC	CASEGGAAEFQYF
many	.	TRBV20-1	TRBJ1-2	TGCAGTGCAACCTCTTTCCGGGAACAGGCTAACTATGGCTACACCTTC	CSATSFREQANYGYTF
many	TRBD2	TRBV6-5	TRBJ2-7	TGTGCCAGCAGTTACGCATTAAGCGGGAGCTACGAGCAGTACTTC	CASSYALSGSYEQYF
.	TRBD2	TRBV6-5	TRBJ2-1	TGTGCCAGCAGTTACTCGGCTAGCGGGTACAATGAGCAGTTCTTC	CASSYSASGYNEQFF
many	TRBD2	TRBV19	TRBJ2-3	TGTGCCAGTAGTATCGTCGGCGGGAGTCCCTTCACAGATACGCAGTATTTT	CASSIVGGSPFTDTQYF
many	.	TRBV12-3/TRBV12-4	TRBJ2-3	TGTGCCAGCAGCTATGGTCCAGATACGCAGTATTTT	CASSYGPDTQYF
many	.	TRBV29-1	TRBJ1-2	TGCAGCGTTGATCGTGATTATGGCTACACCTTC	CSVDRDYGYTF
many	.	TRBV5-1	TRBJ2-3	TGCGCCAGCAGCTTGGGGCCGGCTAGCACAGATACGCAGTATTTT	CASSLGPASTDTQYF
.	TRBD1	TRBV6-6	TRBJ2-1	TGTGCCAGCAGTCACCGGGCCCGGGACAGGAGGTCCCGTGAGCAGTTCTTC	CASSHRARDRRSREQFF
.	.	TRBV25-1	TRBJ2-1	TGTGCCAGCAGTCTAGGTGATGAGCAGTTCTTC	CASSLGDEQFF
many	.	TRBV4-1	TRBJ2-5	TGCGCCAGCAGCCCCCGGGACACCCTTTGGGAGACCCAGTACTTC	CASSPRDTLWETQYF
many	TRBD1	TRBV4-1	TRBJ2-1	TGCGCCAGCAGCCAAGAAGAAAGGGACAGGGGGCGTAATGAGCAGTTCTTC	CASSQEERDRGRNEQFF
many	.	TRBV4-1	TRBJ2-7	TGCGCCAGCAGCCAAGAACCGGGAACCAACTACGAGCAGTACTTC	CASSQEPGTNYEQYF
many	.	TRBV24-1	TRBJ2-7	TGTGCCACCAGTGCCTCTTGGACACTCCCATCCTACGAGCAGTACTTC	CATSASWTLPSYEQYF
few	.	TRBV12-3/TRBV12-4	TRBJ2-5	TGTGCCTGCACGTCAGGTCAAGAGACCCAGTACTTC	CACTSGQETQYF
few	TRBD2	TRBV20-1	TRBJ2-7	TGCAGTGCTAGAGATAGCGGGAGGGCATCCTACGAGCAGTACTTC	CSARDSGRASYEQYF
few	TRBD1	TRBV7-9	TRBJ2-7	TGTGCCAGCAGTACAAAGGGGGCCTTCCTCTACGAGCAGTACTTC	CASSTKGAFLYEQYF
.	.	TRBV27	TRBJ2-2	TGTGCCAGCAGTTTACCAACCCTTGGGTCGGGGGAGCTGTTTTTT	CASSLPTLGSGELFF
few	TRBD2	TRBV3-1	TRBJ2-1	TGTGCCAGCAGCCAAGTTGAGGCCGGGACTAGCTCCTACAATGAGCAGTTCTTC	CASSQVEAGTSSYNEQFF
few	TRBD1	TRBV28	TRBJ1-6	TGTGCCAGCAGCCAGACAGGGAATAATTCACCCCTCCACTTT	CASSQTGNNSPLHF
many	.	TRBV11-2	TRBJ2-1	TGTGCCAGCAGCCGATTGACTAACAATGAGCAGTTCTTC	CASSRLTNNEQFF
few	.	TRBV27	TRBJ2-1	TGTGCCAGCTCCCTGGTCGGGGGTAGCTCCTACAATGAGCAGTTCTTC	CASSLVGGSSYNEQFF
many	TRBD1	TRBV27	TRBJ1-2	TGTGCCAGCAGGGGTGACAGGGGGCAGGACTATGGCTACACCTTC	CASRGDRGQDYGYTF
many	.	TRBV28	TRBJ2-2	TGTGCCAGCAGTTTTGCTCCTACGGACACCGGGGAGCTGTTTTTT	CASSFAPTDTGELFF
many	.	TRBV5-1	TRBJ2-7	TGCGCCAGCAGCTTGTTTGCAGGGAGCGAGCAGTACTTC	CASSLFAGSEQYF
many	.	TRBV27	TRBJ2-3	TGTGCCAGCAGCCATCTCACAGATACGCAGTATTTT	CASSHLTDTQYF
.	.	TRBV20-1	TRBJ2-7	TGCAGTGCTAATAACCGGGACTCATTAACCTACGAGCAGTACTTC	CSANNRDSLTYEQYF
.	.	TRBV28	TRBJ1-1	TGTGCCAGCAGCCCAGGAAAGAGGACTGAAGCTTTCTTT	CASSPGKRTEAFF
.	TRBD1	TRBV6-2/TRBV6-3	TRBJ2-1	TGTGCCAGCAGTCAACCCGGGACAGTGGTGTTCTTC	CASSQPGTVVFF
.	TRBD2	TRBV5-4	TRBJ2-1	TGTGCCAGCTCCGGGACTAGCGGGAGATGGGATGAGCAGTTCTTC	CASSGTSGRWDEQFF
many	TRBD2	TRBV30	TRBJ2-2	TGTGCCTGGAGCCCCGGGACTAGCGGCACCGGGGAGCTGTTTTTT	CAWSPGTSGTGELFF
many	.	TRBV7-2	TRBJ2-3	TGTGCCAGCAGCTTAGCGTTAGCGGGACAGGATACGCAGTATTTT	CASSLALAGQDTQYF
.	.	TRBV9	TRBJ2-4	TGTGCCAGCAGCGGGGGCCGAAACATTCAGTACTTC	CASSGGRNIQYF
.	TRBD1	TRBV12-3/TRBV12-4	TRBJ1-3	TGTGCCAGCAGCTGGACAGGGGAGGGAGAAAACACCATATATTTT	CASSWTGEGENTIYF
many	.	TRBV6-5	TRBJ1-6	TGTGCCAGCAGGACGGGCCTCTATAATTCACCCCTCCACTTT	CASRTGLYNSPLHF
few	.	TRBV5-6	TRBJ2-1	TGTGCCAGCAGCGGTGAGGGAGAAGGGTCCTACAATGAGCAGTTCTTC	CASSGEGEGSYNEQFF
many	TRBD2	TRBV5-6	TRBJ2-5	TGTGCCAGCAGCTTGGGGGAGGGGGAGACCCAGTACTTC	CASSLGEGETQYF
many	.	TRBV23-1	TRBJ2-7	TGCGCCAGCAGTCTCCGGTGGCGGGGCGAGCAGTACTTC	CASSLRWRGEQYF